The 7 T cell receptor beta chains given below trace back to one sample, sequenced in a study of T cells in Graves' hyperthyroidism and ophthalmopathy. Authors of the study amplified TCR beta CDR3 regions from RNA transcripts. First-round RT-PCR targeting the TCR CDR3 was performed with the HTBI primer set. TCRdb processed the multiplex PCR reads anew with MiXCR; each CDR3 protein has one entry. The data contain approximately 400,000 distinct CDR3 sequences, 19% of them singletons. The sequenced sample consisted of blood. These TCRs come from a woman aged 18 to 35 with Graves' hyperthyroidism.

This clonotype was recorded at least ten times. The rearrangement uses TRBV30 and TRBJ2-5, with TRBD2 matching 9 bases. Germline CDR1 reads GTSNPN; CDR2 reads SVGIG (reference sequence). V lost 3 bases to trimming and J lost 2 bases; unmatched junction nucleotides: 4. The CDR3 extends over 14 amino acids. CDR3 in DNA: TGTGCCTGGAGGTCCGCGGGGGGGCAAGAGACCCAGTACTTC. This gives the protein CAWRSAGGQETQYF.

This clonotype appeared many times. The chain couples TRBV27 to TRBJ2-2; D is ambiguous. CDR1 is MNHEY, CDR2 SMNVEV, per germline (reference sequence). Trimming stripped 1 base from V and 5 bases from J, with 8 bases between. This CDR3 comprises 14 residues. The CDR3 sequence: CASSLYWGTGELFF. As DNA, the CDR3 is TGTGCCAGCAGTTTATATTGGGGTACCGGGGAGCTGTTTTTT.

This clonotype appeared many times. Since a much larger clone is just one base distant, this may be a read error. J is TRBJ1-1 and V is TRBV28; 8 nucleotides agree with TRBD1. CDR3 length: 15 amino acids. Germline V gene sequence: CDR1 MDHEN, CDR2 SYDVKM. This CDR3 reads CASSLTGGINTEACF. The CDR3 bases are TGTGCCAGCAGTCTTACAGGGGGTATCAACACTGAAGCTTGCTTT.

This clonotype was seen many times. The chain joins TRBV6-2 or TRBV6-3 to TRBJ2-3, with a tentative D call TRBD2 (5 bases). This CDR3 contains 14 residues. The germline CDR1 and CDR2 sequences are MNHEY and SVGEGT. Between the trimmed V and J ends, which lost 6 bases and 4 bases, there was a span of 14 bases. In DNA, the CDR3 is TGTGCCAGCAGAGAAGGGAGTTATCCAGATACGCAGTATTTT. Amino acid sequence: CASREGSYPDTQYF.

This clonotype was recorded a few times. The J gene is TRBJ2-5, the V gene TRBV30; TRBD2 might be the D (7 bases). V lost 0 bases and J lost 1, with 15 bases in between. The length of the CDR3 is 16 residues. Germline CDR1 is GTSNPN and CDR2 is SVGIG (reference sequence). The CDR3 protein is CAWSVLGGGAQETQYF. The DNA of the CDR3 is TGTGCCTGGAGTGTACTGGGGGGGGGGGCCCAAGAGACCCAGTACTTC.

V is TRBV20-1 and J is TRBJ2-5; TRBD2 agrees at 15 bases. V lost 0 bases to trimming and J lost 2 bases; unmatched junction nucleotides: 4. This CDR3 spans 17 amino acids. In germline, CDR1 is DFQATT, CDR2 SNEGSKA (reference sequence). As DNA, the CDR3 is TGCAGTGCTAGAGAAATCGGACTAGCGGGAGGGCAAGAGACCCAGTACTTC. This sequence encodes CSAREIGLAGGQETQYF.

This clonotype came up many times. J is TRBJ1-1 and V is TRBV29-1; D may be TRBD1 (5 bases). CDR1 and CDR2 from the germline V gene are SQVTM and ANQGSEA. Trimming stripped 6 bases from V and 5 bases from J, with 13 bases between. The CDR3 spans 12 residues. DNA for the CDR3: TGCAGCGTGGGGGATGTAGGGACTGAAGCTTTCTTT. Residues: CSVGDVGTEAFF.